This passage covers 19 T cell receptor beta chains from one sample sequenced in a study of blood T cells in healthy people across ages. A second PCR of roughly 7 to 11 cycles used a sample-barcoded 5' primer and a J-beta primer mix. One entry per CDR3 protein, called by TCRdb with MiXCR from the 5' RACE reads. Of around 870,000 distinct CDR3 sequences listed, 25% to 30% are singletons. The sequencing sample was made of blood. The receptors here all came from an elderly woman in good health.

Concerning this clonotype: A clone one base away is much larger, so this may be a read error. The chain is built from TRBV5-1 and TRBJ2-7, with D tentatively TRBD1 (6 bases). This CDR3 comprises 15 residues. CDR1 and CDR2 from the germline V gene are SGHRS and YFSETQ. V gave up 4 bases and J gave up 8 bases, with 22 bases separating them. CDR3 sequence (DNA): TGCGCCAGCAGCGTGAAAACAGGGTCTGCCCACAAGCAGTACTTC. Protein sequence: CASSVKTGSAHKQYF.

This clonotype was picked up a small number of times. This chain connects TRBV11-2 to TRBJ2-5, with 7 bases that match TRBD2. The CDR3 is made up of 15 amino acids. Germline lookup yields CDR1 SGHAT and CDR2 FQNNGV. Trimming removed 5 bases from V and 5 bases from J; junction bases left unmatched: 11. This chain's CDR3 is CASSRRASGRETQYF. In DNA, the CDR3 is TGTGCCAGCAGCCGGAGGGCTAGCGGTAGGGAGACCCAGTACTTC.

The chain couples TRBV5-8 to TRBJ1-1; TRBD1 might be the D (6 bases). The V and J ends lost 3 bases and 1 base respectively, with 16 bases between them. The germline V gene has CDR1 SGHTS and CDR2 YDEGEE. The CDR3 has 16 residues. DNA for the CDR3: TGTGCCAGCAGCTCCGGACAGCTTGCCAAGAACACTGAAGCTTTCTTT. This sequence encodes CASSSGQLAKNTEAFF.

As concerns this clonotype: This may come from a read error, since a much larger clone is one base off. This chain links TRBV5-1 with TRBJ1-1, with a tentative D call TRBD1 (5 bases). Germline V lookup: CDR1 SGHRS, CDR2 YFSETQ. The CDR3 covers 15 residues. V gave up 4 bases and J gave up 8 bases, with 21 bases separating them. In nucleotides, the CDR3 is TGCGCCAGCAGCCCCGAGGCCCAGGGACCCCAGGAAGCTTTCTTT. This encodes CASSPEAQGPQEAFF.

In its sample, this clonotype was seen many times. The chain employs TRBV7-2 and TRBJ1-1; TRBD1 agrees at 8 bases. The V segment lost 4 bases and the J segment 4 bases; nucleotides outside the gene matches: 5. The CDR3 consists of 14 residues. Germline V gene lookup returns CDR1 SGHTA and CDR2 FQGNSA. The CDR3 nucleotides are TGTGCCAGCAGCTCGTACGGACAGGGCACTGAAGCTTTCTTT. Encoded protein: CASSSYGQGTEAFF.

CDR3 bases: TGTGCCAGCAGTTACTCTCCTATCCTGAGCGGGAGTGAGCAGTACTTC. It is translated as CASSYSPILSGSEQYF. V and J are TRBV6-5 and TRBJ2-7; 8 positions agree with TRBD2. The CDR3 extends over 16 amino acids. Looked up from germline, CDR1 is MNHEY and CDR2 is SVGAGI. J was trimmed by 7 bases and V by 0 bases; bases with no gene match: 11.

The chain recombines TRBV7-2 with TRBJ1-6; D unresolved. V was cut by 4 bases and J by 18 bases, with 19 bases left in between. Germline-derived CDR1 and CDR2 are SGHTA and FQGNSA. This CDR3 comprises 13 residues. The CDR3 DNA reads TGTGCCAGCAGCTCTTATCTTAGTTCACTCCCCCACTTT. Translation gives CASSSYLSSLPHF.

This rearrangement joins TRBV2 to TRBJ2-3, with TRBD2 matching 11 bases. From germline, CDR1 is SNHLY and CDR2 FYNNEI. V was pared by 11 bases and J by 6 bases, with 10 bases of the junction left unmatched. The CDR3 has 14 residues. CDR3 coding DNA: TGTGCCGAGGGTAGCGGGGGGGCTCCCGATACGCAGTATTTT. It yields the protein CAEGSGGAPDTQYF. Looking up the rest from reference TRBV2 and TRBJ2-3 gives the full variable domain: EPEVTQTPSHQVTQMGQEVILRCVPISNHLYFYWYRQILGQKVEFLVSFYNNEISEKSEIFDDQFSVERPDGSNFTLKIRSTKLEDSAMYFCAEGSGGAPDTQYFGPGTRLTVL.

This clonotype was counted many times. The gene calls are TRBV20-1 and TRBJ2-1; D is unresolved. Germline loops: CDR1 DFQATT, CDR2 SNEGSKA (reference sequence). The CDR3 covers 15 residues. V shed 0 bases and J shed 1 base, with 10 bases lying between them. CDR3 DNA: TGCAGTGCTAGAGAAGGGATCTTGTCCTACAATGAGCAGTTCTTC. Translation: CSAREGILSYNEQFF.

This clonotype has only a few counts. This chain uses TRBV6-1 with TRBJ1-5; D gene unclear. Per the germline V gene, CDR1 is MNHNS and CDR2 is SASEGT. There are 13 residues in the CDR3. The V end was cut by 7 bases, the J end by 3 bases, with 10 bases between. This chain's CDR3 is CASTEVNNQPQHF. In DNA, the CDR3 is TGTGCCAGCACGGAAGTTAACAATCAGCCCCAGCATTTT.

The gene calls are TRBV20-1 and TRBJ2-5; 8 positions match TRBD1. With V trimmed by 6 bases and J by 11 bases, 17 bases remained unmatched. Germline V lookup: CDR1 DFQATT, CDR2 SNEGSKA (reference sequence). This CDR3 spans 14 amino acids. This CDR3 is CSAARDRSPLGQYF. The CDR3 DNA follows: TGCAGTGCGGCGCGGGACAGGAGTCCGTTGGGGCAGTACTTC.

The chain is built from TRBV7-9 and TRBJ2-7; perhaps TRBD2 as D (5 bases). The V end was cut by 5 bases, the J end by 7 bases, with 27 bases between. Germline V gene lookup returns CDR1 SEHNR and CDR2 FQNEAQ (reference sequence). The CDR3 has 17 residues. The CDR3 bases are TGTGCCAGCAGCCAAGAAGGGTCGGGATTGCGGCTAGAGGAGCAGTACTTC. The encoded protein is CASSQEGSGLRLEEQYF. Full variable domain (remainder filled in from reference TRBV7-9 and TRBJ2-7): DTGVSQNPRHKITKRGQNVTFRCDPISEHNRLYWYRQTLGQGPEFLTYFQNEAQLEKSRLLSDRFSAERPKGSFSTLEIQRTEQGDSAMYLCASSQEGSGLRLEEQYFGPGTRLTVT.

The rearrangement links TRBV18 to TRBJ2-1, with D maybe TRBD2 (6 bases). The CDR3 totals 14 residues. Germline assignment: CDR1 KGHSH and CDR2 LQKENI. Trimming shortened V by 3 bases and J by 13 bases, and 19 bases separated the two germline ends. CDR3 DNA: TGTGCCAGCTCACCTGGGCCTCAACGGGAGACCCAGTTCTTC. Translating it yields CASSPGPQRETQFF.

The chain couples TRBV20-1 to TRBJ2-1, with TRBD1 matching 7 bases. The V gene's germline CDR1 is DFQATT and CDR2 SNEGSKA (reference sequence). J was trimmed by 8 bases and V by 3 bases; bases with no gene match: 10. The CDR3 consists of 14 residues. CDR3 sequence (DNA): TGCAGTGCTAGTGCGGTCCAGGGGGAAGATGAGCAGTTCTTC. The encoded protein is CSASAVQGEDEQFF.

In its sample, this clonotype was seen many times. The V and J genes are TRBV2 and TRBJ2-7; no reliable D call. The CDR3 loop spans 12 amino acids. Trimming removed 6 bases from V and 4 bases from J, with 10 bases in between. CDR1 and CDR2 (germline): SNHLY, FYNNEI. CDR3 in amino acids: CASSQQGYEQYF. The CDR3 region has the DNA TGTGCCAGCAGCCAACAAGGGTACGAGCAGTACTTC. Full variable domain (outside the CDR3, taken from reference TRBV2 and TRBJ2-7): EPEVTQTPSHQVTQMGQEVILRCVPISNHLYFYWYRQILGQKVEFLVSFYNNEISEKSEIFDDQFSVERPDGSNFTLKIRSTKLEDSAMYFCASSQQGYEQYFGPGTRLTVT.

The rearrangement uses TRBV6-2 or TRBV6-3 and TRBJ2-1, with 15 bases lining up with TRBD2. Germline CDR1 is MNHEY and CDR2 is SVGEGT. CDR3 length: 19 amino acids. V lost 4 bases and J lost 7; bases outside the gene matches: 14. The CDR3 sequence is CASSFRTSGGAMLGNEQFF. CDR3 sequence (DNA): TGTGCCAGCAGTTTTCGGACTAGCGGGGGGGCAATGTTGGGGAATGAGCAGTTCTTC.

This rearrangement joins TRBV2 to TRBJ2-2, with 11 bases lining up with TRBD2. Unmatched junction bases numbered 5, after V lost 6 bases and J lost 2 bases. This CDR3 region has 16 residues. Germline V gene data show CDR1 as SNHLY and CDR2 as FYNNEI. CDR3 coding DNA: TGTGCCAGCAGGGTCCTAGCGGGGGGAAACACCGGGGAGCTGTTTTTT. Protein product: CASRVLAGGNTGELFF.

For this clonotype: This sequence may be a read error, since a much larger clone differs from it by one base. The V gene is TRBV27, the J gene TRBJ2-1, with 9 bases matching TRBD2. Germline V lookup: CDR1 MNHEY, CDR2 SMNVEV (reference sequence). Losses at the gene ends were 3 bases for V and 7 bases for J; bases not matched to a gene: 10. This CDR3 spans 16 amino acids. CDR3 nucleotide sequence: TGTGCCAGCAGTTTCTCGTGCCTAGCGGGGAGGAATGAGCAGTTCTTC. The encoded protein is CASSFSCLAGRNEQFF.

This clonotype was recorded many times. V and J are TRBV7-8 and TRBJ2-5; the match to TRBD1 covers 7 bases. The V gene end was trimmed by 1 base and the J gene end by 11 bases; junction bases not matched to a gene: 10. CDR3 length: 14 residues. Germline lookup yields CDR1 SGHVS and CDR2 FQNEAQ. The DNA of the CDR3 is TGTGCCAGCAGCTTAGAGGCAGGGGGTAGGGGGCAGTACTTC. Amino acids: CASSLEAGGRGQYF.